These 5 T cell receptor beta chains were all obtained from the same sample, sequenced in a study of radiotherapy plus CTLA-4 blockade in lung cancer (dated by TCRdb to the late 2010s). The protocol used for the library was the immunoSEQ multiplex PCR assay. TCRdb holds this immuneACCESS table with in-frame rearrangements only. Some clones are missing; in checked studies, unresolved V genes explain under half, and the rest has no known cause. This sample gives tens of thousands of clones in total; around 71% of them show up just once. The ten largest clones represent 3% to 4% of the sample. Material: peripheral blood, obtained from a patient treated with radiotherapy plus ipilimumab. Receptors were obtained from a human donor with non-small cell lung cancer whose response to radiotherapy plus ipilimumab could not be evaluated.

The chain employs TRBV28 and TRBJ2-7; D call uncertain. CDR3 size: 12 residues. CDR1 is MDHEN, CDR2 SYDVKM, per germline. V lost 2 bases to trimming and J lost 7 bases, with 9 bases between them. CDR3 region: CASSLNPGEQYF. In nucleotides, the CDR3 is TGTGCCAGCAGTTTAAACCCGGGTGAGCAGTACTTC.

The chain recombines TRBV2 with TRBJ2-5, with D possibly TRBD2 on 5 matching bases. The CDR3 covers 14 residues. The germline V gene encodes CDR1 SNHLY and CDR2 FYNNEI. V lost 3 bases and J 5 bases, leaving 13 bases between the germline ends. CDR3 nucleotides: TGTGCCAGCAGTGACTTGCGGACTGATGAGACCCAGTACTTC. It yields the protein CASSDLRTDETQYF.

This rearrangement joins TRBV6-1 to TRBJ1-4, with 9 positions matching TRBD1. This CDR3 is 14 amino acids long. Germline V gene lookup returns CDR1 MNHNS and CDR2 SASEGT. Trimming cost V 6 bases and J 5 bases; bases outside gene matches: 4. CDR3 DNA: TGTGCCAGCAGAGAACAGGGGGCGAATGAAAAACTGTTTTTT. Its translation: CASREQGANEKLFF.

This clone came up once. The chain uses TRBV2 and TRBJ2-2; TRBD2 is a possible D gene (5 bases). V gave up 7 bases and J gave up 7 bases, with 16 bases separating them. CDR3 length: 14 residues. Germline CDR1 reads SNHLY; CDR2 reads FYNNEI. CDR3 sequence (DNA): TGTGCCAGCATGTCGAGCGGTAGAAGCGGGGAGCTGTTTTTT. It yields the protein CASMSSGRSGELFF.

This sequence joins TRBV5-1 and TRBJ2-1; 8 nucleotides line up with TRBD2. With 0 bases clipped from V and 4 bases from J, the junction kept 9 bases outside the gene matches. The CDR3 contains 17 residues. Looked up from germline, CDR1 is SGHRS and CDR2 is YFSETQ. The CDR3 is CASSLVPSGSRYNEQFF. For the CDR3, the DNA is TGCGCCAGCAGCTTGGTTCCCAGCGGGAGCCGTTACAATGAGCAGTTCTTC.